One T cell receptor beta chain is described in this entry. This sample was taken from a study of blood T cell repertoires in COVID-19. Study at large: Acute and convalescent COVID-19 specimens originated in the United States, Italy and Spain. Sample material is recorded as cDNA or gDNA derived from T cells, B-cell-depleted T cells, or PBMCs.

Authors' methods: Scientists estimated how many nucleated cells there were by amplifying reference gene primers. Profiling relied on immunoSEQ multiplex PCR, and the TCRdb table lists in-frame clones only, not all of them. V, J and clone size are those of that table, while D and trimming were read from the DNA. There are around 300,000 clones in the sample; about 90% occur only once, and more than 2% lies in the top ten. CDR3 length equals 14 residues. The germline V gene encodes CDR1 SGHTA and CDR2 FQGNSA. V was pared by 6 bases and J by 4 bases, with 9 bases of the junction left unmatched. The TCR comes from a man aged 18 to 30 with active or convalescent COVID-19. Sequencing was performed on peripheral blood. The chain is built from TRBV7-2 and TRBJ2-7, with TRBD1 matching over 7 bases. CDR3 sequence: CASSYRTGQYEQYF. CDR3 sequence (DNA): TGTGCCAGCAGTTATAGGACAGGCCAATACGAGCAGTACTTC.